Listed here are 4 T cell receptor beta chains from one sample, sequenced in a study of CD8 T cells in ankylosing spondylitis. TCRdb called the 5' RACE reads again in MiXCR, with one record for every CDR3 protein. The sample has around 150,000 distinct CDR3 sequences; roughly 31% are singletons. Sequencing used synovial fluid, either unsorted or a sorted T cell fraction (not recorded which). The origin of the receptors is a male donor with ankylosing spondylitis.

This clonotype was counted between two and nine times. V gene TRBV7-2 combines with J gene TRBJ1-6; 9 positions agree with TRBD1. The ends lost 7 bases at V and 11 bases at J; junction bases unmatched: 9. This CDR3 has 14 amino acids. Per germline, CDR1 SGHTA and CDR2 FQGNSA. The CDR3 DNA is TGTGCCAGCATGCCGGGACAGGGCCGGACACCCCTCCACTTT. It translates to CASMPGQGRTPLHF.

A single count supports this clonotype. The genes are TRBV5-1 and TRBJ2-7; D perhaps matches TRBD2 (6 bases). Germline values: CDR1 SGHRS, CDR2 YFSETQ. CDR3 length: 13 residues. V was trimmed by 1 base and J by 3 bases, leaving 8 bases between them. The CDR3 sequence: CASSLSGDYEQYF. The CDR3 DNA sequence: TGCGCCAGCAGCTTGTCGGGGGACTACGAGCAGTACTTC.

The genes are TRBV28 and TRBJ2-1; TRBD2 matches at 7 bases. The V segment lost 6 bases and the J segment 2 bases; nucleotides outside the gene matches: 4. Germline lookup yields CDR1 MDHEN and CDR2 SYDVKM. This CDR3 region has 14 residues. The CDR3 nucleotides are TGTGCCAGCAGGCGGAGCGGGACCTACAATGAGCAGTTCTTC. As protein: CASRRSGTYNEQFF.

In this sample, this clonotype turned up a few times. CDR3 nucleotide sequence: TGTGCCAGCAGCACAGCCACAGATACGCAGTATTTT. Its protein product is CASSTATDTQYF. The V and J genes are TRBV7-9 and TRBJ2-3; no clear D. V dropped 5 bases and J dropped 2 bases, with 5 bases sitting between them. The germline CDR1 and CDR2 sequences are SEHNR and FQNEAQ (reference sequence). The CDR3 is 12 amino acids. The full variable domain, rest sourced from reference TRBV7-9 and TRBJ2-3, is DTGVSQNPRHKITKRGQNVTFRCDPISEHNRLYWYRQTLGQGPEFLTYFQNEAQLEKSRLLSDRFSAERPKGSFSTLEIQRTEQGDSAMYLCASSTATDTQYFGPGTRLTVL.